One sample yielded the 5 T cell receptor beta chains listed below, sequenced in a study of T cell repertoires in breast cancer (TCRdb year 2016). The library was built by means of emulsion pairing. Data came from an Illumina MiSeq. A second nested PCR with blocking oligos suppressed unpaired genes, then a third nested PCR added Illumina adaptors and barcodes. In-frame beta chains were kept once TCRdb had trimmed the public reads at Q25 with fastp and called clones with MiXCR. Each CDR3 protein appears once, grouped with its most common genes and DNA. Present in this sample are approximately 40,000 distinct CDR3 sequences, about 41% of which were seen just once. In total, the top ten clones hold less than 80% of the sample. The study used an expanded emulsion RT-PCR method with primers for all TCR V genes to analyze paired alpha-beta TCRs of CD8+ T cells. Specimen: CD8+ T cells. The receptors were gathered from a pool of human donors with breast cancer or a healthy control (not recorded which).

This chain uses TRBV7-9 with TRBJ2-1; TRBD1 might be the D (6 bases). Trimming pared 4 bases from V and 3 bases from J, leaving 16 bases between. The CDR3 length is 16 residues. Germline V CDR1 and CDR2: SEHNR, FQNEAQ (reference sequence). DNA of the CDR3: TGTGCCAGCAGCTCCTACACAGGGAGTAGCTACAATGAGCAGTTCTTC. The encoded protein is CASSSYTGSSYNEQFF.

The chain combines TRBV20-1 with TRBJ2-7; 7 bases match TRBD1. J gave up 4 bases and V 2 bases, and 2 bases lay outside the gene matches. Germline CDR1 is DFQATT and CDR2 is SNEGSKA (reference sequence). CDR3 length equals 12 residues. Here the CDR3 DNA reads TGCAGTGCTAGACCGACAGGGTACGAGCAGTACTTC. This sequence encodes CSARPTGYEQYF.

This clonotype was found once. CDR3 DNA sequence: TGTGCCAGCAGCTTAGCCGGTGAGCAGTTCTTC. Translating gives CASSLAGEQFF. V gene TRBV7-9 combines with J gene TRBJ2-1; the D is unclear. Trimming pared 0 bases from V and 9 bases from J, leaving 3 bases between. CDR3 length: 11 residues. Germline assignment: CDR1 SEHNR and CDR2 FQNEAQ (reference sequence).

Regarding this clonotype: A much larger clone is a single base away; this may be a read error. The J gene is TRBJ2-3, the V gene TRBV10-3, with TRBD2 matching 7 bases. V dropped 6 bases and J dropped 4; count of bases not matched to a gene: 10. The CDR3 sequence is 15 residues long. CDR1 ENHRY and CDR2 SYGVKD come from the germline V gene. CDR3: CAIRMRRENPDTQYF. In nucleotides, the CDR3 is TGTGCCATCAGAATGAGGCGGGAGAACCCAGATACGCAGTATTTT.

The sample holds a few counts of this clonotype. The gene calls are TRBV19 and TRBJ1-5; D gene unclear. The CDR3 sequence is 17 residues long. The V end lost 5 bases, the J end lost 0 bases, and 17 bases lay between the germline ends. Per the germline V gene, CDR1 is LNHDA and CDR2 is SQIVND (reference sequence). Written as DNA, the CDR3 is TGTGCCAGTAGTTTGGGTGGAGGAGGGAATAGCAATCAGCCCCAGCATTTT. It is translated as CASSLGGGGNSNQPQHF.